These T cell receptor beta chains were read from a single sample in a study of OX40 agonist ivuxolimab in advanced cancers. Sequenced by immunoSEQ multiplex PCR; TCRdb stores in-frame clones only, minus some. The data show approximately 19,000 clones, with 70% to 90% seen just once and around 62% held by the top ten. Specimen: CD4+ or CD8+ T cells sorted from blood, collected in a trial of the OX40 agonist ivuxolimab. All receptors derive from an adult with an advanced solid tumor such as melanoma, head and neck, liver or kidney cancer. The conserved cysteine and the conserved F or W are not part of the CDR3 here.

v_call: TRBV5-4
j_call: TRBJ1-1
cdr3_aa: ASSLEVNTEAF

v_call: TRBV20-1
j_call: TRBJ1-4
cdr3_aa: SAFHFEKLF

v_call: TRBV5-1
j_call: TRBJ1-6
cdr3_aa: ASSVTGTGFSPLH

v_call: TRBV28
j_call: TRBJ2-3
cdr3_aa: ASSLIPGQGLGGDSTDTQY

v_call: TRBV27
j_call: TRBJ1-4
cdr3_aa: ASRWAGDEKLF

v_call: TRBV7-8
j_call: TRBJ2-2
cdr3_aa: ASSPGGIGELF

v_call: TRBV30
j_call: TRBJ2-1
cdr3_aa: AWSVVAGPDNEQF

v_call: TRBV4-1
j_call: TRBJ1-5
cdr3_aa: ASSQGQRQPQH

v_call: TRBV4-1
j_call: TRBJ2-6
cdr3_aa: ASSQDSRAGVLT

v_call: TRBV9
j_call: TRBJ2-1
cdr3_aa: ASSVDRVGGEQF

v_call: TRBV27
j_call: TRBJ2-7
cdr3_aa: ASSLGAGFPYEQY

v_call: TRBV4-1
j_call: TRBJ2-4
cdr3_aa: ASSQAGFAEGPKNIQY

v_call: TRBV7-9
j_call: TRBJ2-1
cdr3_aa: ASSSTAGEHYNEQF

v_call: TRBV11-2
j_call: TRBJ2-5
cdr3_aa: ASSATDWDRGTETQY

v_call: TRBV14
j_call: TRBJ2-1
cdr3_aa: ASSQDGLAGVVEQF

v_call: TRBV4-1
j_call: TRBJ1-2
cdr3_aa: ASSQEWAPGLYGYT

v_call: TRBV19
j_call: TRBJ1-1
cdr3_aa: ASSFARVTEAF

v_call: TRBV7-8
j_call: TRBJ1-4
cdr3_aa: ASSSLGQGGKLF

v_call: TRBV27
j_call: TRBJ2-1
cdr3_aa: ASSVQEFGEQF

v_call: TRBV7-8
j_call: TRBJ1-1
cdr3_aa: ASGRGGLGTEAF

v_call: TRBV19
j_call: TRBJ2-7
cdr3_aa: ASSPRNSNEQY

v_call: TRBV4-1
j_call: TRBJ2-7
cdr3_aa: ASSLGTSGFPYEQY

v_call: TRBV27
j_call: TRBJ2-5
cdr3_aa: ASSLWETQY

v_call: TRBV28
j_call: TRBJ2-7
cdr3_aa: ASTSPGTSAYQQY

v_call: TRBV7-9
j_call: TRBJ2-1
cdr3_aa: ASRSGSNEQF

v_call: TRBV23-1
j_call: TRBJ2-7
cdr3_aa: ASSQSRGQEVEQY

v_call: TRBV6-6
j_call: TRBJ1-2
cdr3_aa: ASDGDRGPTGYT

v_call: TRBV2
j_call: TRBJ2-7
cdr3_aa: ASSGAFQAAGEQY

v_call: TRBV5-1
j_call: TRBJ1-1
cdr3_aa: ASRGTGAGTEAF

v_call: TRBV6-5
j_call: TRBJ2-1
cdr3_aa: ASSFSGGYEQF

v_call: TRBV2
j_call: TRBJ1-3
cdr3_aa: ANKPGTGGGNTIY

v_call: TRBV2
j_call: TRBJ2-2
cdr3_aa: ASSGGQGASTGELF

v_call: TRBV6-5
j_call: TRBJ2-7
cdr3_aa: ASSEIVSYEQY

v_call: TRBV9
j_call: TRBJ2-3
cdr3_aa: ASSDRKRGAEPTDTQY

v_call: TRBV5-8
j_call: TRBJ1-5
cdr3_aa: ASSLEAGSNQPQH

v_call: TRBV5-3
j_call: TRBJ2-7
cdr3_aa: ARSLEVYPFSYEQY

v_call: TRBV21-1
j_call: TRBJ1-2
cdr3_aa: ASSKWGATNYGYT

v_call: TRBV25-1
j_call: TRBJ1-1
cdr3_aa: ASSGGQGATTEAF

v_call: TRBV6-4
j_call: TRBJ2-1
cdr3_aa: ASSDREGEADEQF

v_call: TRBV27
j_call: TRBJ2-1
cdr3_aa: ASRLHSGSLNEQF